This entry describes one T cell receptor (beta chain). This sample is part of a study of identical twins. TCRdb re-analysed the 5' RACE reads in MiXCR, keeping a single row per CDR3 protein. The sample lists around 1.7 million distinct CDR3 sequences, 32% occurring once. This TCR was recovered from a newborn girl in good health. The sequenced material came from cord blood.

CDR3 nucleotide sequence: TGTGCCACCCTCCCCGGGAGGAACTATGGCTACACCTTC. This encodes CATLPGRNYGYTF. V usage is TRBV28 and J usage is TRBJ1-2; D call uncertain. Trimming took 10 bases from V and 2 from J, leaving 14 bases between them. There are 13 residues in the CDR3. Germline CDR1 is MDHEN and CDR2 is SYDVKM.